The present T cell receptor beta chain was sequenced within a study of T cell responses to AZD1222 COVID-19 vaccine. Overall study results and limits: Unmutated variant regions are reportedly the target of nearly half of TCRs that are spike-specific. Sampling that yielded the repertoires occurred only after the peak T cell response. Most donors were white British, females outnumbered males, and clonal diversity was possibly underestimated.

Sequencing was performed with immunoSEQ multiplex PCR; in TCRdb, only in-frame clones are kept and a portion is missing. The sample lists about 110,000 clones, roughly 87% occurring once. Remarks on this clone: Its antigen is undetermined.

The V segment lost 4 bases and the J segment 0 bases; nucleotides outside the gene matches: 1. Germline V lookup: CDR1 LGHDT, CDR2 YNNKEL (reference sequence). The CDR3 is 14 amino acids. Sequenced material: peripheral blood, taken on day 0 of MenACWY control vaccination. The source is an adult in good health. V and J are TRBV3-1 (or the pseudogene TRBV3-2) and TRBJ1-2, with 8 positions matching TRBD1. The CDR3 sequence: CASSRTGTNYGYTF. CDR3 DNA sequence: TGTGCCAGCAGCCGGACAGGGACTAACTATGGCTACACCTTC.